The source of this TCR beta chain is a study of T-cell reconstitution after alpha-beta-depleted transplantation in children. General study results and limits: At one year after transplant, newly produced T cells mostly accounted for T-cell counts and diversity. It was reported that alpha-beta T cells came from several hundred expanded graft clones (about two months after transplant).

Preparation of the TCRbeta library was carried out with unique molecular identifiers. A single record per CDR3 protein comes from TCRdb applying MiXCR to the PCR reads. The sample records 780,000 or so distinct CDR3 sequences, approximately 15% being singletons. The CDR3 sequence is 18 residues long. Trimming removed 5 bases from V and 2 bases from J; junction bases left unmatched: 10. On this clonotype itself: Its cognate antigen is unknown.

The gene calls are TRBV12-3 or TRBV12-4 and TRBJ2-7; 15 nucleotides align to TRBD2. The material was PBMCs, mostly from graft donor cells, obtained 360 days after TCRalphabeta/CD19-depleted stem cell transplant. The sequence was obtained from a male patient between 5 and 17 years old who had a stem cell transplant for acute lymphoblastic leukemia, so the T cells may come from the graft donor. The CDR3 protein is CASSLRTSGRASTYEQYF. As DNA, the CDR3 is TGTGCCAGCAGTCTCCGGACTAGCGGGAGGGCCTCTACCTACGAGCAGTACTTC.